This T cell receptor (beta chain) was identified in a study of T cells after yellow fever vaccination. Across the study: Fractions containing few cells were prepared with SMART-Seq v4 Ultra Low Input.

Each CDR3 protein is one row after TCRdb ran MiXCR on the 5' RACE reads. The sample lists around 65,000 distinct CDR3 sequences, about 6% occurring once. This clonotype was seen at least ten times. No antigen is known for it. General study points: Post-booster repertoires again held most primary-vaccination clones (roughly 95% CD4, about 90% CD8). It was the secondary response that reached its peak faster, day 5 versus 15, but it was weaker.

Germline CDR1 is SEHNR and CDR2 is FQNEAQ (reference sequence). Trimming took off 5 bases at V and 13 bases at J, with 21 bases between the two ends. The length of the CDR3 is 15 residues. Material: CD4+ T cells sorted from PBMCs, obtained around 15 days after the first yellow fever vaccination. This sequence joins TRBV7-9 and TRBJ1-6; the D gene is possibly TRBD1 (6 bases). This TCR was recovered from a young man who received the YFV17D yellow fever vaccine. This CDR3 reads CASSLEGGPRGPLHF. CDR3 sequence (DNA): TGTGCCAGCAGCCTAGAGGGGGGCCCTCGAGGGCCCCTCCACTTT.